This is a list of T cell receptor beta chains from one sample in a study of cytomegalovirus exposure and HLA in healthy donors. Assay used: immunoSEQ multiplex PCR; TCRdb lists only in-frame clones, some missing. The sample consists of approximately 270,000 clones, roughly 90% of them appearing once. The sequencing input was PBMCs. These receptors were taken from a woman aged 18-29 years in good health and CMV-seronegative. The CDR3 runs from the conserved cysteine through the conserved F or W. A D gene is named only where the DNA matches it firmly. Clone size, where shown, is once, few, many, or a class for clones that have expanded.

CDR3 length	V gene	J gene	D gene	clone size	CDR3 protein	CDR3 DNA
13	TRBV6-6	TRBJ2-7	NA	NA	CASSGQRRYEQYF	TGTGCCAGCAGTGGACAGAGGAGGTACGAGCAGTACTTC
14	TRBV4-1	TRBJ1-6	NA	few	CASSQPLFDSPLHF	TGCGCCAGCAGCCAACCCCTATTCGATTCACCCCTCCACTTT
11	TRBV6-5	TRBJ2-1	TRBD2	NA	CASGRGNEQFF	TGTGCCAGCGGGAGGGGCAATGAGCAGTTCTTC
16	TRBV27	TRBJ2-1	TRBD2	NA	CASSFKAPGRDNEQFF	TGTGCCAGCAGTTTTAAGGCCCCAGGGAGGGACAATGAGCAGTTCTTC
15	TRBV4-3	TRBJ1-2	NA	NA	CASSQDYGTYYGYTF	TGCGCCAGCAGCCAAGATTATGGGACATATTATGGCTACACCTTC
18	TRBV7-9	TRBJ1-4	NA	NA	CASSQGSLDRPTNEKLFF	TGTGCCAGCAGCCAAGGAAGCCTAGACAGGCCGACTAATGAAAAACTGTTTTTT
15	TRBV5-6	TRBJ1-2	TRBD1	NA	CASSDGTVHSYGYTF	TGTGCCAGCAGCGACGGGACAGTCCATTCTTATGGCTACACCTTC
15	TRBV5-1	TRBJ1-4	NA	NA	CASSLGQGGDEKLFF	TGCGCCAGCAGCTTGGGGCAGGGTGGTGATGAAAAACTGTTTTTT
16	TRBV4-1	TRBJ2-7	TRBD1	NA	CASSQELDRFSYEQYF	TGCGCCAGCAGCCAAGAATTGGACAGGTTCTCCTACGAGCAGTACTTC
13	TRBV10-3	TRBJ1-4	NA	NA	CAISVKGNEKLFF	TGTGCCATCAGTGTAAAGGGGAATGAAAAACTGTTTTTT
14	TRBV6-6	TRBJ2-7	NA	NA	CASRAGLEDYEQYF	TGTGCCAGCAGGGCCGGATTGGAGGATTACGAGCAGTACTTC
17	TRBV4-1	TRBJ1-1	TRBD1	NA	CASSQLGQGASNTEAFF	TGCGCCAGCAGCCAACTGGGACAGGGGGCGTCGAACACTGAAGCTTTCTTT
16	TRBV25-1	TRBJ1-1	TRBD1	NA	CASSEGQGAGATEAFF	TGTGCCAGCAGTGAAGGGCAGGGGGCGGGGGCCACTGAAGCTTTCTTT
14	TRBV5-1	TRBJ2-5	TRBD1	NA	CASSTGTGKETQYF	TGCGCCAGCAGCACCGGGACAGGGAAAGAGACCCAGTACTTC
14	TRBV2	TRBJ1-2	TRBD1	NA	CASSKQGAHNDYTF	TGTGCCAGCAGTAAACAGGGGGCGCACAATGACTACACCTTC
12	TRBV28	TRBJ1-1	NA	NA	CASTQGLTEAFF	TGTGCCAGCACCCAGGGTCTCACTGAAGCTTTCTTT
16	TRBV29-1	TRBJ2-5	NA	NA	CSVGGTQGWVVETQYF	TGCAGCGTTGGGGGAACACAGGGATGGGTGGTTGAGACCCAGTACTTC
16	TRBV4-1	TRBJ2-3	TRBD2	NA	CASSYGLAGGTDTQYF	TGCGCCAGCAGCTACGGACTAGCGGGGGGCACAGATACGCAGTATTTT
16	TRBV15	TRBJ2-1	NA	NA	CATSREQGSSYNEQFF	TGTGCCACCAGCAGAGAGCAGGGGAGCTCCTACAATGAGCAGTTCTTC
17	TRBV5-1	TRBJ2-3	TRBD1	NA	CASSPMGQGGYTDTQYF	TGCGCCAGCAGCCCGATGGGACAGGGAGGGTATACAGATACGCAGTATTTT
15	TRBV13	TRBJ2-1	NA	once	CASSLQRSSYNEQFF	TGTGCCAGCAGCTTACAGCGGAGCTCCTACAATGAGCAGTTCTTC
14	TRBV6-6	TRBJ2-7	TRBD1	NA	CASSWDRTLDEQYF	TGTGCCAGCAGTTGGGACAGGACCTTGGACGAGCAGTACTTC
13	TRBV29-1	TRBJ2-3	NA	NA	CSVEKGQTDTQYF	TGCAGCGTTGAAAAAGGACAAACAGATACGCAGTATTTT
16	TRBV5-6	TRBJ2-2	TRBD1	NA	CASSTRRTGNTGELFF	TGTGCCAGCAGCACACGACGGACAGGGAACACCGGGGAGCTGTTTTTT